One sample yielded the 25 T cell receptor beta chains listed below, sequenced in a study of blood T cell repertoires in COVID-19. The protocol was immunoSEQ multiplex PCR, while the TCRdb copy is restricted to in-frame clones and leaves out a portion. Of approximately 220,000 clones listed, about four fifths are singletons. Input material: peripheral blood. These receptors all come from a woman between 40 and 50 years old with active or convalescent COVID-19.

This clone was detected only a few times. This sequence joins TRBV28 and TRBJ1-2; tentative D call: TRBD1 (6 bases). V was shortened by 5 bases and J by 4 bases, with 23 bases between the two germline ends. CDR1 and CDR2 (germline): MDHEN, SYDVKM. The CDR3 sequence is 17 residues long. The CDR3: CASSPPRVGGPLYGYTF. As DNA, the CDR3 is TGTGCCAGCAGTCCCCCCCGCGTCGGGGGGCCCCTCTATGGCTACACCTTC.

The V call is TRBV6-2 or TRBV6-3, the J call TRBJ1-1; weak D call: TRBD1 (6 bases). CDR3 length: 13 residues. Trimming took 6 bases from V and 3 from J, leaving 11 bases between them. The germline V gene has CDR1 MNHEY and CDR2 SVGEGT. In nucleotides, the CDR3 is TGTGCCAGCAGCGACAGGAGCCACACTGAAGCTTTCTTT. Its translation is CASSDRSHTEAFF.

The chain is built from TRBV28 and TRBJ1-4; possible D gene TRBD1, 6 bases. Germline V gives CDR1 MDHEN, CDR2 SYDVKM. The ends were cut back, 5 bases at V and 8 bases at J, with 15 bases in the middle. The CDR3 extends over 14 amino acids. CDR3 sequence (DNA): TGTGCCAGCAGTGAACAGGGTGGAGACGAAAAACTGTTTTTT. It translates to CASSEQGGDEKLFF. The full variable domain, rest sourced from reference TRBV28 and TRBJ1-4, is DVKVTQSSRYLVKRTGEKVFLECVQDMDHENMFWYRQDPGLGLRLIYFSYDVKMKEKGDIPEGYSVSREKKERFSLILESASTNQTSMYLCASSEQGGDEKLFFGSGTQLSVL.

The chain links TRBV4-2 to TRBJ2-6; 8 bases match TRBD1. CDR1 and CDR2 (germline): LGHNA, YNFKEQ. This CDR3 has 17 residues. V gave up 3 bases and J gave up 4 bases; unmatched junction bases: 8. The CDR3 is CASSQVGQGTGANVLTF. Written as DNA, the CDR3 is TGTGCCAGCAGCCAGGTTGGACAGGGAACAGGGGCCAACGTCCTGACTTTC.

V usage is TRBV2 and J usage is TRBJ1-5, with 8 bases that match TRBD1. The germline V gene has CDR1 SNHLY and CDR2 FYNNEI. With 4 bases clipped from V and 5 bases from J, the junction kept 4 bases outside the gene matches. The CDR3 is 14 residues long. The CDR3 nucleotides are TGTGCCAGCAGTGCGGACAGGGCGGATCAGCCCCAGCATTTT. This translates into CASSADRADQPQHF.

About this clone itself: The junction departs from germline at one end; a sequencing error may be responsible. This chain uses TRBV10-1 with TRBJ2-1, with 8 bases matching TRBD2. Germline V gives CDR1 WNHNN, CDR2 SYGVQD (reference sequence). The CDR3 runs 12 residues. The CDR3 nucleotides read TGCGCCAGCAGTGAGTCGCGGGGGGAGCTGTTCTTC. This gives the protein CASSESRGELFF.

V usage is TRBV24-1 and J usage is TRBJ2-1; 11 positions match TRBD2. Losses at the gene ends were 4 bases for V and 8 bases for J; bases not matched to a gene: 9. This CDR3 is built from 16 residues. Germline V lookup: CDR1 KGHDR, CDR2 SFDVKD. The CDR3 DNA is TGTGCCACCAGTGACCGCACTAGCGGGAGAGCCCATGAGCAGTTCTTC. It translates to CATSDRTSGRAHEQFF.

The chain couples TRBV7-3 to TRBJ1-1; D may be TRBD1 (6 bases). This CDR3 is 14 amino acids long. Germline V gene data show CDR1 as SGHTA and CDR2 as FQGTGA. V lost 5 bases and J 4 bases, leaving 14 bases between the germline ends. In nucleotides, the CDR3 is TGTGCCAGCAGCCCCCGGGGGGGGCCCACTGAAGCTTTCTTT. Encoded protein: CASSPRGGPTEAFF.

This sequence joins TRBV10-1 and TRBJ1-1, with 7 bases fitting TRBD1. CDR3 length equals 15 residues. The V and J ends lost 3 bases and 1 base, in that order; junction bases with no gene match: 5. Germline CDR1 reads WNHNN; CDR2 reads SYGVQD (reference sequence). The CDR3 here is CASSDFWTGNTEAFF. CDR3 nucleotides: TGCGCCAGCAGTGACTTTTGGACAGGGAACACTGAAGCTTTCTTT.

The chain is built from TRBV6-5 and TRBJ1-1; 10 bases map to TRBD1. The germline V gene has CDR1 MNHEY and CDR2 SVGAGI. The CDR3 runs 15 residues. J lost 7 bases, V lost 8 bases, and 13 bases had no gene match. The CDR3 region is CASAQTGGAAGEAFF. The CDR3 DNA sequence: TGTGCCAGCGCGCAGACAGGGGGCGCCGCTGGTGAAGCTTTCTTT.

The chain has TRBV18 and TRBJ2-5; perhaps TRBD1 as D (6 bases). The CDR3 loop spans 13 amino acids. Germline CDR1 is KGHSH and CDR2 is LQKENI. V was trimmed by 3 bases and J by 4 bases, leaving 9 bases between them. CDR3 region: CASSPAGVETQYF. CDR3 coding DNA: TGTGCCAGCTCACCGGCAGGGGTAGAGACCCAGTACTTC.

The V gene is TRBV30, the J gene TRBJ1-2; 8 positions agree with TRBD1. Germline V CDR1 and CDR2: GTSNPN, SVGIG (reference sequence). The CDR3 loop spans 14 amino acids. Losses at the gene ends were 8 bases for V and 3 bases for J; bases not matched to a gene: 11. CDR3 amino acids: CAGRKQGVDYGYTF. In nucleotides, the CDR3 is TGTGCCGGAAGAAAACAGGGGGTCGACTATGGCTACACCTTC.

This chain links TRBV28 with TRBJ1-1; weak D call: TRBD1 (5 bases). Trimming shortened V by 3 bases and J by 2 bases, and 19 bases separated the two germline ends. The germline gives CDR1 MDHEN, CDR2 SYDVKM. The length of the CDR3 is 17 residues. CDR3: CASSFDRFERENTEAFF. The CDR3 DNA is TGTGCCAGCAGTTTTGACAGATTTGAAAGGGAAAACACTGAAGCTTTCTTT. Using reference TRBV28 and TRBJ1-1 for the parts outside the CDR3, the full variable domain is DVKVTQSSRYLVKRTGEKVFLECVQDMDHENMFWYRQDPGLGLRLIYFSYDVKMKEKGDIPEGYSVSREKKERFSLILESASTNQTSMYLCASSFDRFERENTEAFFGQGTRLTVV.

This chain links TRBV5-6 with TRBJ2-1; TRBD2 matches 11 bases. The CDR3 sequence is 15 residues long. Trimming took 4 bases from V and 3 from J; bases not matched to a gene: 3. CDR1 SGHDT and CDR2 YYEEEE come from the germline V gene. CDR3 nucleotides: TGTGCCAGCAGCCGCGGACTAGCGGGCTACAATGAGCAGTTCTTC. Encoded protein: CASSRGLAGYNEQFF.

The chain carries TRBV19 and TRBJ2-3; 7 bases fit TRBD2. V trimming: 6 bases; J trimming: 0 bases; junction bases outside the gene matches: 6. Per germline, CDR1 LNHDA and CDR2 SQIVND (reference sequence). This CDR3 is built from 15 residues. The CDR3 coding sequence is TGTGCCAGTAGGAGTCTTAGCGGGAGCACAGATACGCAGTATTTT. It yields the protein CASRSLSGSTDTQYF. The variable domain in full, completed from reference TRBV19 and TRBJ2-3, reads DGGITQSPKYLFRKEGQNVTLSCEQNLNHDAMYWYRQDPGQGLRLIYYSQIVNDFQKGDIAEGYSVSREKKESFPLTVTSAQKNPTAFYLCASRSLSGSTDTQYFGPGTRLTVL.

The J gene is TRBJ1-4, the V gene TRBV5-4, with 8 bases aligning to TRBD1. Germline CDR1 is SGHNT and CDR2 is YYREEE (reference sequence). Trimming at V came to 4 bases and at J to 5 bases, leaving 4 bases not matched to a gene. The CDR3 runs to 14 residues. CDR3 nucleotide sequence: TGTGCCAGCAGCCTGGACAGGGAGAATGAAAAACTGTTTTTT. Translated: CASSLDRENEKLFF.

J is TRBJ1-1 and V is TRBV9, with D perhaps TRBD1 (5 bases). The CDR3 is made up of 13 amino acids. Germline CDR1 reads SGDLS; CDR2 reads YYNGEE. The germline V and J ends were trimmed by 1 base and 5 bases, with 9 bases remaining between them. The CDR3 nucleotides are TGTGCCAGCAGCGTACGTGGGGGGACTGAAGCTTTCTTT. Translation: CASSVRGGTEAFF.

V is TRBV11-1 and J is TRBJ1-1; weak D call: TRBD1 (6 bases). The CDR3 totals 13 residues. Germline CDR1 is SGHAT and CDR2 is FQDESV (reference sequence). V lost 5 bases, J lost 5 bases, and 12 bases lay in between. The CDR3 is CASSLNRDTEAFF. The CDR3 region has the DNA TGTGCCAGCAGCCTTAACAGGGATACTGAAGCTTTCTTT.

V usage is TRBV7-9 and J usage is TRBJ2-3, with 9 nucleotides matching TRBD2. V trimming: 4 bases; J trimming: 2 bases; junction bases outside the gene matches: 7. The CDR3 extends over 16 amino acids. Germline V gene data show CDR1 as SEHNR and CDR2 as FQNEAQ (reference sequence). CDR3 bases: TGTGCCAGCAGCTCCGGGACTAGCAGTGACACAGATACGCAGTATTTT. Translating it yields CASSSGTSSDTDTQYF. The whole variable domain, filled in from reference TRBV7-9 and TRBJ2-3, reads DTGVSQNPRHKITKRGQNVTFRCDPISEHNRLYWYRQTLGQGPEFLTYFQNEAQLEKSRLLSDRFSAERPKGSFSTLEIQRTEQGDSAMYLCASSSGTSSDTDTQYFGPGTRLTVL.

The J gene is TRBJ1-5, the V gene TRBV20-1; possibly TRBD1 for D (5 bases). The length of the CDR3 is 15 residues. CDR1 is DFQATT and CDR2 is SNEGSKA in the germline V gene (reference sequence). Trimming took 3 bases from V and 3 from J, leaving 15 bases between them. Written as DNA, the CDR3 is TGCAGTGCTAGTTATCAGGGCTTTAACAATCAGCCCCAGCATTTT. Its translation is CSASYQGFNNQPQHF.

The chain recombines TRBV9 with TRBJ1-5; TRBD1 matches at 7 bases. Germline V CDR1 and CDR2: SGDLS, YYNGEE. The ends lost 3 bases at V and 2 bases at J; junction bases unmatched: 5. CDR3 length: 15 amino acids. The CDR3 region is CASSARTGRNQPQHF. CDR3 DNA: TGTGCCAGCAGCGCCAGGACAGGACGCAATCAGCCCCAGCATTTT.

This chain connects TRBV30 to TRBJ1-2, with 7 positions matching TRBD1. The CDR3 loop spans 12 amino acids. In germline, CDR1 is GTSNPN, CDR2 SVGIG (reference sequence). V dropped 4 bases and J dropped 8; count of bases not matched to a gene: 7. The CDR3: CAWIGTEGGYTF. CDR3 in DNA: TGTGCCTGGATAGGGACAGAGGGCGGCTACACCTTC.

CDR3 residues: CASSQGNRGGNQPQHF. The CDR3 DNA is TGTGCCAGCAGCCAAGGGAACAGGGGAGGCAATCAGCCCCAGCATTTT. V usage is TRBV3-1 (or the pseudogene TRBV3-2) and J usage is TRBJ1-5; 7 nucleotides match TRBD1. Germline-derived CDR1 and CDR2 are LGHDT and YNNKEL (reference sequence). The V gene end was trimmed by 1 base and the J gene end by 2 bases; junction bases not matched to a gene: 5. This CDR3 has 16 amino acids.

The V gene is TRBV11-2, the J gene TRBJ2-2; the match to TRBD1 covers 8 bases. The CDR3 is 17 residues long. The V gene end was trimmed by 2 bases and the J gene end by 3 bases; junction bases not matched to a gene: 8. Germline lookup yields CDR1 SGHAT and CDR2 FQNNGV. In DNA form, the CDR3 reads TGTGCCAGCAGCTTACTGCGGACAGGGTTGTACACCGGGGAGCTGTTTTTT. This codes for CASSLLRTGLYTGELFF.

V usage is TRBV5-5 and J usage is TRBJ2-2; the D is unclear. Trimming left V 4 bases short and J 4 bases short, with 17 bases between. This CDR3 is 16 amino acids long. Germline CDR1 and CDR2: SGHKS and YYEKEE (reference sequence). The CDR3 DNA follows: TGTGCCAGCAGCCCCCGGCCCAGTCTAGGCACCGGGGAGCTGTTTTTT. Its protein is CASSPRPSLGTGELFF.